The clone carrying this TCR beta chain was observed many times. Antigen specificity is unknown. From the reads, TCRdb called clonotypes with MiXCR, one entry per CDR3 protein. Here the sample spans about 51,000 distinct CDR3 sequences, about 18% being singletons. This specimen belongs to a study of T cell repertoires in cytomegalovirus infection. Study-level background: Recently identified HLA-C-restricted CMV epitopes were used, and well-studied HLA-B-restricted CMV epitopes were used as well. Public TCR beta signatures marked donors with CMV infection and the matching HLA.

Germline CDR1 and CDR2: SGHTA and FQGNSA. The CDR3 length is 17 residues. V lost 3 bases and J lost 4; bases outside the gene matches: 8. General study results and limits: Clonotype analysis showed dominance of the ex vivo response by HLA-C-restricted CMV-specific TCR beta clonotypes. There were carriers of CMV plus the relevant HLA, and cumulative public TCR beta family frequency identified them.

The chain combines TRBV7-2 with TRBJ2-1; 11 nucleotides match TRBD2. The source was CD8+ T cells from cultured PBMCs, collected from culture after CMV antigen stimulation. This clonotype originated in a human donor in good health (CMV status not recorded). Some clones in this sample may be carry-over from other donors' samples. The DNA of the CDR3 is TGTGCCAGCAGCTTCCTCTCGACTAGCGGGACTTACAATGAGCAGTTCTTC. As protein: CASSFLSTSGTYNEQFF.